A selection of T cell receptor beta chains follows, all from one sample in a study of cytomegalovirus exposure and HLA in healthy donors. Assay: immunoSEQ multiplex PCR; the TCRdb copy retains only in-frame clones and omits some. The data show approximately 160,000 clones, 82% seen once. The sequencing sample was made of PBMCs. These receptors all stem from a girl aged 2 to 10 in good health and CMV-seropositive. Each CDR3 is given without its conserved first and last residue. Each record gives: CDR3 length, V gene, J gene, CDR3 protein.

14	TRBV5-1	TRBJ2-5	ASSFASSLYQETQY
10	TRBV15	TRBJ2-7	ATSGTSSEQY
12	TRBV6-5	TRBJ2-1	ASSEGTGGNEQF
13	TRBV19	TRBJ2-7	ASSIIGTGNYEQY
11	TRBV6-6	TRBJ1-2	ASSYNAGYGYT
11	TRBV7-9	TRBJ2-1	ASSSGLTNEQF
14	TRBV30	TRBJ2-6	AWSSWDRAGANVLT
10	TRBV19	TRBJ2-1	ASGDFYNEQF
13	TRBV9	TRBJ1-1	ASSGSGASNTEAF
11	TRBV18	TRBJ2-5	ASSPDSGETQY
9	TRBV29-1	TRBJ2-7	SVWGGSEQY
8	TRBV25-1	TRBJ1-6	ASGLSPLH